These 30 T cell receptor beta chains were all obtained from the same sample, sequenced in a study of graft-versus-host responses after intestinal transplantation. Some clones are missing from TCRdb's copy, which holds only in-frame ones; the method was immunoSEQ multiplex PCR. The sample holds 5,000 to 6,500 clones, 70% to 80% seen once. The material was PBMCs, obtained roughly 46 weeks after intestinal transplant. The receptors were gathered from a human patient who received an intestinal transplant, so some T cells may come from the graft donor.

In this sample, this clone is medium-sized. This sequence joins TRBV4-3 and TRBJ2-7, with D unresolved. The CDR3 is made up of 15 amino acids. Trimming left V 0 bases short and J 4 bases short, with 13 bases between. Germline V gene lookup returns CDR1 LGHNA and CDR2 YSLEER. CDR3 sequence reads: CASSQDFVASYEQYF. The CDR3 DNA follows: TGCGCCAGCAGCCAAGATTTCGTCGCTAGTTACGAGCAGTACTTC.

The rearrangement uses TRBV20-1 and TRBJ2-3; unclear D gene. Deletions cut 7 bases from V and 11 bases from J, with 13 bases between. In germline, CDR1 is DFQATT, CDR2 SNEGSKA (reference sequence). CDR3 length: 10 residues. The CDR3 DNA reads TGCAGTGTCCCAAAGAAGCAGCAGTATTTT. Protein: CSVPKKQQYF.

J is TRBJ1-4 and V is TRBV21-1. TRBV21-1 is an annotated pseudogene. There are 18 residues in the CDR3. CDR3 sequence reads: CASSKRGGTMGGGEKLFF. In nucleotides, the CDR3 is TGTGCCAGCAGCAAAAGAGGCGGGACCATGGGGGGAGGTGAAAAACTGTTTTTT.

This chain links TRBV15 with TRBJ2-7; D possibly corresponds to TRBD2 (6 bases). Looked up from germline, CDR1 is LNHNV and CDR2 is YYDKDF (reference sequence). This CDR3 is built from 15 residues. V was pared by 5 bases and J by 2 bases, with 16 bases between. CDR3 sequence reads: CATSLGPGRTYEQYF. The CDR3 nucleotides are TGTGCCACCAGCCTTGGGCCGGGGAGGACCTACGAGCAGTACTTC.

This clone is termed medium-sized. The gene calls are TRBV4-3 and TRBJ2-3; possible D gene TRBD1, 6 bases. Germline CDR1 is LGHNA and CDR2 is YSLEER. The CDR3 runs to 15 residues. V was trimmed by 0 bases and J by 4 bases, leaving 11 bases between them. CDR3 nucleotide sequence: TGCGCCAGCAGCCAAGATTACAGGGCCGCAGATACGCAGTATTTT. Protein: CASSQDYRAADTQYF.

There are a few counts of this clone. The rearrangement links TRBV4-3 to TRBJ2-1; weak D call: TRBD2 (6 bases). Trimming removed 2 bases from V and 7 bases from J, with 18 bases in between. The CDR3 has 16 residues. Germline lookup yields CDR1 LGHNA and CDR2 YSLEER. CDR3 nucleotides: TGCGCCAGCAGCCAAACGCGGGGCGCCTGGGTGAATGAGCAGTTCTTC. Protein: CASSQTRGAWVNEQFF.

The rearrangement joins TRBV9 to TRBJ1-2; D may be TRBD1 (5 bases). CDR3 length: 13 amino acids. Trimming took 0 bases from V and 4 from J, leaving 7 bases between them. Per germline, CDR1 SGDLS and CDR2 YYNGEE. CDR3 in amino acids: CASSVADSYGYTF. The DNA for the CDR3 is TGTGCCAGCAGCGTAGCTGACAGCTATGGCTACACCTTC.

This chain connects TRBV9 to TRBJ2-7, with TRBD1 identical over 10 bases. The V gene's germline CDR1 is SGDLS and CDR2 YYNGEE. This CDR3 comprises 14 residues. Trimming took 4 bases from V and 5 from J; bases not matched to a gene: 6. The CDR3 spells CASSPGTGVHEQYF. The CDR3 region has the DNA TGTGCCAGCAGCCCGGGGACAGGGGTCCACGAGCAGTACTTC.

This chain links TRBV21-1 with TRBJ2-7; the D call of TRBD2 is as the table states it, not checked on the DNA. TRBV21-1 is termed a pseudogene. This CDR3 is built from 16 residues. CDR3 nucleotides: TGTGCCAGCAGCGCGCCGCTAGCTACACGTGTAGACGAGCAGTACTTC. Translation gives CASSAPLATRVDEQYF.

The chain employs TRBV11-2 and TRBJ2-3; D gene uncertain. Germline V gene data show CDR1 as SGHAT and CDR2 as FQNNGV. The CDR3 has 14 amino acids. V was clipped by 7 bases and J by 4 bases, with 15 bases between them. Here the CDR3 reads CASTVIRMADTQYF. CDR3 DNA: TGTGCCAGCACCGTCATTCGGATGGCAGATACGCAGTATTTT.

J is TRBJ1-1 and V is TRBV29-1, with 7 bases aligning to TRBD1. After removal of 3 bases from V and 5 bases from J, the junction contained 15 bases not matched to a gene. This CDR3 region has 16 residues. Germline V gene sequence: CDR1 SQVTM, CDR2 ANQGSEA. The CDR3 protein is CSVEDGATGVWTEAFF. The CDR3 bases are TGCAGCGTTGAGGATGGGGCCACAGGGGTATGGACTGAAGCTTTCTTT.

This clone was observed a few times. The chain recombines TRBV6-6 with TRBJ2-1, with 9 bases identical to TRBD1. Per the germline V gene, CDR1 is MNHNY and CDR2 is SVGAGI (reference sequence). V shed 6 bases and J 9 bases; nucleotides not matched to a gene: 6. The CDR3 loop spans 13 amino acids. CDR3 sequence (DNA): TGTGCCAGCAGGGGGACAGGGCAACCTGAGCAGTTCTTC. Protein: CASRGTGQPEQFF.

The chain joins TRBV4-2 to TRBJ2-3, with 9 bases fitting TRBD1. This CDR3 is built from 15 residues. From germline, CDR1 is LGHNA and CDR2 YNFKEQ. After removal of 4 bases from V and 4 bases from J, the junction contained 6 bases not matched to a gene. Here the CDR3 reads CASSLPGQGPDTQYF. CDR3 in DNA: TGTGCCAGCAGCCTCCCGGGACAGGGCCCAGATACGCAGTATTTT.

This clone was observed a single time. The chain employs TRBV4-3 and TRBJ2-7, with unresolved D. V gave up 0 bases and J gave up 5 bases, with 8 bases separating them. Germline-derived CDR1 and CDR2 are LGHNA and YSLEER. The CDR3 is 13 residues long. This CDR3 is CASSQDLGNEQYF. The CDR3 DNA sequence: TGCGCCAGCAGCCAAGACCTGGGGAACGAGCAGTACTTC.

The J gene is TRBJ1-2, the V gene TRBV7-9; 9 bases line up with TRBD1. Germline V gene sequence: CDR1 SEHNR, CDR2 FQNEAQ (reference sequence). With V trimmed by 3 bases and J by 1 base, 9 bases remained unmatched. The CDR3 runs 17 residues. CDR3 bases: TGTGCCAGCAGCTTTTCCACCGGGACAGGGTATAACTATGGCTACACCTTC. The encoded protein is CASSFSTGTGYNYGYTF.

The chain couples TRBV19 to TRBJ2-1, with a weak D call TRBD1 (6 bases). CDR3 length: 15 amino acids. Germline V gene sequence: CDR1 LNHDA, CDR2 SQIVND (reference sequence). The V and J ends lost 7 bases and 0 bases respectively, with 13 bases between them. In nucleotides, the CDR3 is TGTGCCAGTACCCCAAGGGGGAGCTCCTACAATGAGCAGTTCTTC. Amino acid sequence: CASTPRGSSYNEQFF.

The gene calls are TRBV7-2 and TRBJ2-1, with 7 positions matching TRBD2. The CDR3 has 16 residues. In germline, CDR1 is SGHTA, CDR2 FQGNSA. V lost 1 base to trimming and J lost 3 bases; unmatched junction nucleotides: 6. CDR3 protein: CASSLVGSGRYNEQFF. The CDR3 bases are TGTGCCAGCAGCTTAGTAGGTAGCGGGCGCTACAATGAGCAGTTCTTC.

This clone was observed once. The junction does not match germline at one end; this may be a read error. The chain has TRBV19 and TRBJ1-1; D is undetermined. The CDR3 runs 16 residues. Germline values: CDR1 LNHDA, CDR2 SQIVND (reference sequence). The CDR3 nucleotides read TGTGCCAGTAGTATAGTTTTGGCTCAACGGTCCACTAAAGCTTTCTTT. As protein: CASSIVLAQRSTKAFF.

Here the CDR3 DNA reads TGCGCCAGCAGCCAGGATCACAATGAGCAGTTCTTC. It codes for CASSQDHNEQFF. This sequence joins TRBV4-3 and TRBJ2-1; D gene ambiguous. V gave up 3 bases and J gave up 5 bases, with 5 bases separating them. The CDR3 is 12 residues long. CDR1 and CDR2 (germline): LGHNA, YSLEER.

The chain recombines TRBV5-8 with TRBJ2-3, with 11 positions matching TRBD2. J gave up 6 bases and V 2 bases, and 14 bases lay outside the gene matches. The CDR3 covers 18 residues. Germline V CDR1 and CDR2: SGHTS, YDEGEE. The CDR3 region is CASSFLSGGASPVDTQYF. The CDR3 coding sequence is TGTGCCAGCAGCTTCCTTAGCGGGGGGGCTTCTCCTGTCGATACGCAGTATTTT.

The CDR3 region is CAWSPGENSPLHF. CDR3 DNA sequence: TGTGCCTGGAGTCCAGGGGAAAATTCACCCCTCCACTTT. The rearrangement uses TRBV30 and TRBJ1-6; tentatively, D is TRBD1 (6 bases). CDR1 and CDR2 (germline): GTSNPN, SVGIG (reference sequence). V was clipped by 2 bases and J by 7 bases, with 9 bases between them. The CDR3 length is 13 residues.

The J gene is TRBJ2-1, the V gene TRBV7-9; TRBD2 aligns across 9 bases. The CDR3 is made up of 13 amino acids. The junction had 2 bases not matched to a gene; V was cut back by 4 bases and J by 7 bases. The germline V gene encodes CDR1 SEHNR and CDR2 FQNEAQ (reference sequence). CDR3 DNA: TGTGCCAGCAGCTACAGCGGGGGGAATGAGCAGTTCTTC. Translating gives CASSYSGGNEQFF.

The chain employs TRBV6-5 and TRBJ1-5; D unresolved. Germline assignment: CDR1 MNHEY and CDR2 SVGAGI. The CDR3 has 15 residues. The V end was cut by 0 bases, the J end by 2 bases, with 8 bases between. The CDR3 protein is CASSYSGIGNQPQHF. In DNA form, the CDR3 reads TGTGCCAGCAGTTACTCAGGGATAGGCAATCAGCCCCAGCATTTT.

On this clone itself: The germline gene is not matched at one end of the junction; a read error may be the cause. The chain links TRBV6-4 to TRBJ2-3; D is undetermined. Germline CDR1 reads MRHNA; CDR2 reads SNTAGT. The CDR3 totals 14 residues. The CDR3 loop is CTSSKAVGTDTQYF. For the CDR3, the DNA is TGTACCAGCAGTAAGGCGGTCGGCACAGATACGCAGTATTTT.

V is TRBV19 and J is TRBJ1-6; 7 nucleotides match TRBD1. Germline lookup yields CDR1 LNHDA and CDR2 SQIVND (reference sequence). There are 15 residues in the CDR3. Trimming removed 6 bases from V and 13 bases from J; junction bases left unmatched: 15. As DNA, the CDR3 is TGTGCCAGTAGCGTGGGGGGGACAGACTCTGTCCCCCTCCACTTT. Amino acid sequence: CASSVGGTDSVPLHF.

The chain combines TRBV6-5 with TRBJ1-2; possible D gene TRBD1, 5 bases. Germline values: CDR1 MNHEY, CDR2 SVGAGI. V was cut by 6 bases and J by 0 bases, with 11 bases left in between. The CDR3 runs to 14 residues. The CDR3 nucleotides read TGTGCCAGCAGCGCCGACAGCACTAACTATGGCTACACCTTC. This codes for CASSADSTNYGYTF.

This sequence joins TRBV2 and TRBJ1-2; 8 nucleotides match TRBD1. Germline V gene sequence: CDR1 SNHLY, CDR2 FYNNEI. The CDR3 has 14 amino acids. Losses at the gene ends were 7 bases for V and 4 bases for J; bases not matched to a gene: 8. The CDR3 sequence: CASTRDRTLYGYTF. CDR3 in DNA: TGTGCCAGCACCCGGGACAGGACCCTCTATGGCTACACCTTC.

The chain uses TRBV27 and TRBJ1-1; D ambiguous. V was trimmed by 3 bases and J by 1 base, leaving 9 bases between them. The CDR3 is 14 residues long. The germline V gene has CDR1 MNHEY and CDR2 SMNVEV (reference sequence). CDR3 sequence reads: CASSFLSGNTEAFF. Here the CDR3 DNA reads TGTGCCAGCAGTTTTTTGTCAGGGAACACTGAAGCTTTCTTT.

The sample holds a few counts of this clone. V gene TRBV7-9 combines with J gene TRBJ2-7, with TRBD1 identical over 8 bases. The CDR3 covers 15 residues. Trimming took 4 bases from V and 0 from J; bases not matched to a gene: 5. CDR1 is SEHNR, CDR2 FQNEAQ, per germline (reference sequence). The CDR3: CASSSLGQDSYEQYF. The CDR3, as DNA: TGTGCCAGCAGCTCCCTGGGACAGGACTCCTACGAGCAGTACTTC.

In this sample, this clone turned up a few times. The rearrangement uses TRBV7-2 and TRBJ2-3, with D possibly matching TRBD1 (5 bases). From germline, CDR1 is SGHTA and CDR2 FQGNSA. This CDR3 has 15 amino acids. Trimming cost V 1 base and J 2 bases, with 10 bases left between them. The CDR3 nucleotides read TGTGCCAGCAGCTTAGAGTTGGGGCTCACAGATACGCAGTATTTT. Its protein product is CASSLELGLTDTQYF.